This T cell receptor beta chain came from a study of breast tumors, draining lymph nodes, adjacent tissues. Study-level findings and limits: Most tumor T cells seemingly derive from lymph node, then expand in tumor. Tumors had less TCR diversity than lymph nodes, more than nontumor tissue.

TCRdb re-called the multiplex PCR reads with MiXCR, one entry per CDR3 protein. There are over 200,000 distinct CDR3 sequences in the sample; under 40% occur only once, and under 4.5% lies in the top ten. As concerns this clonotype: Its antigen is not identified.

Breast cancer patients provided tissue from their axillary draining lymph nodes. Germline CDR1 and CDR2: SGHRS and YFSETQ. V shed 0 bases and J shed 1 base, with 10 bases lying between them. This CDR3 comprises 15 residues. This clonotype was sampled from a female donor with breast cancer. Some clones in this sample may be carry-over from other donors' samples. Sequencing used axillary lymph node tissue. The chain couples TRBV5-1 to TRBJ1-1, with no clear D. The CDR3 is CASSLEGLPNTEAFF. In DNA form, the CDR3 reads TGCGCCAGCAGCTTGGAGGGCCTACCGAACACTGAAGCTTTCTTT.